These 14 T cell receptor delta chains share one sample of origin, sequenced in a study of γδ T cells in repeated Plasmodium falciparum infection. TCRdb used CATT to re-call clones from the multiplex PCR reads. The sample has 90,000 or so delta-chain clones, 0.9% to 1% seen once; the top ten hold 9.6%. Gammadelta T cells were flow-sorted from PBMC into Vgamma9/Vdelta2+ and Vdelta2-negative populations for bulk analysis. The specimen was gamma-delta T cells from blood. The source of these receptors is a pool of human donors (malaria-infected and uninfected, not separated).

Comment on this clone: The protein TCRdb lists belongs to a much larger clone and differs from this DNA's translation at residue 3, which points to a read error; the protein shown is made from the DNA. The J gene is TRDJ1, the V gene TRDV2; D perhaps matches TRDD3 (6 bases). Because TCRdb records no J gene, it was assigned here through a match of the DNA to germline. CDR1 and CDR2 from the germline V gene are GEAIGNYY and EKD. The CDR3 is made up of 17 amino acids. The CDR3 sequence: CARDTGSGGPTADKLIF. CDR3 bases: TGTGCCCGTGACACGGGGTCCGGGGGACCTACGGCCGATAAACTCATCTTT.

This clone came up a few times. The TCRdb protein, from a much larger clone, departs from this DNA's translation at residue 3, likely by read error; the protein shown derives from the DNA. The chain joins TRDV1 to TRDJ1, with TRDD3 as a possible D gene (5 bases). The length of the CDR3 is 13 residues. Germline CDR1 is TSWWSYY and CDR2 is QGS. CDR3 protein: CAHGEPQRIKLIF. CDR3 sequence (DNA): TGTGCTCATGGGGAACCCCAAAGGATTAAACTCATCTTT.

As concerns this clone: The protein that TCRdb holds for this DNA derives from a much larger clone and differs from the translated DNA at residue 12, which likely indicates a read error; the protein shown here is translated from the DNA. The chain has TRDV2 and TRDJ1; weak D call: TRDD3 (5 bases). V lost 1 base and J lost 8, with 19 bases in between. Germline V gene lookup returns CDR1 GEAIGNYY and CDR2 EKD. The CDR3 contains 15 residues. The CDR3 loop is CACDTLELNWKKLIF. In DNA form, the CDR3 reads TGTGCCTGTGACACGTTGGAATTAAACTGGAAGAAACTCATCTTT.

This clone was detected many times. TCRdb records a much larger clone's protein for this DNA, with a difference at residue 9 that likely arises from a read error; the protein given is the translation of the DNA. The chain employs TRDV2 and TRDJ2; D is possibly TRDD3 (5 bases). Germline values: CDR1 GEAIGNYY, CDR2 EKD. This CDR3 is 15 amino acids long. V lost 0 bases and J lost 8, with 15 bases in between. DNA for the CDR3: TGTGCCTGTGACACCCTTAGGGGAGGCCTGGCACAACTCTTCTTT. Its translation is CACDTLRGGLAQLFF.

This clone was recorded at least ten times. The protein that TCRdb holds for this DNA derives from a much larger clone and differs from the translated DNA at residue 18, which likely indicates a read error; the protein shown here is translated from the DNA. The rearrangement joins TRDV2 to TRDJ1; D is perhaps TRDD3 (5 bases). In the absence of a J gene in TCRdb, the DNA was matched to germline to assign it here. The CDR3 is made up of 23 amino acids. The ends were cut back, 0 bases at V and 3 bases at J, with 37 bases in the middle. Germline loops: CDR1 GEAIGNYY, CDR2 EKD. CDR3 sequence: CACDTVGHGGDWNHKEYADKLIF. CDR3 nucleotide sequence: TGTGCCTGTGACACCGTTGGCCACGGCGGGGACTGGAACCATAAGGAGTACGCCGATAAACTCATCTTT.

As to this clone: This DNA translates differently at residue 8 from the TCRdb protein, which is that of a much larger clone; a read error is likely, and the protein shown is the DNA's own translation. The chain couples TRDV2 to TRDJ1, with D uncertain. In the absence of a J gene in TCRdb, the DNA was matched to germline to assign it here. This CDR3 contains 15 residues. The ends were cut back, 2 bases at V and 0 bases at J, with 12 bases in the middle. The germline CDR1 and CDR2 sequences are GEAIGNYY and EKD. The CDR3 reads CACDKLAGYTDKLIF. The CDR3 region has the DNA TGTGCCTGTGACAAATTGGCCGGTTACACCGATAAACTCATCTTT.

Details on this clone: The translation of this DNA and the TCRdb protein of a much larger clone differ at residue 12, probably owing to a read error; the protein shown here is translated from the DNA. V usage is TRDV2 and J usage is TRDJ1; D uncertain. The CDR3 totals 13 residues. Germline CDR1 GEAIGNYY, CDR2 EKD. CDR3: CACDTGRPDKLTF. In nucleotides, the CDR3 is TGTGCCTGTGACACCGGGCGACCCGATAAACTCACCTTT.

A few counts support this clone. With only one base between it and a far larger clone, this is likely a read error. The same CDR3 also results from other DNA sequences found in this sample. The chain combines TRDV1 with TRDJ1; 9 bases are a match to TRDD3. This CDR3 has 23 residues. In germline, CDR1 is TSWWSYY, CDR2 QGS. V trimming: 4 bases; J trimming: 1 base; junction bases outside the gene matches: 28. CDR3 DNA: TGTGCTCTTGGGGCACCATCACTTTTACTGGGGGACACGCGATTCCCTTCCACCGATAAACTCATCTTT. Translation: CALGAPSLLLGDTRFPSTDKLIF.

Concerning this clone: A single base is all that separates this from a far larger clone, so a read error is likely. At the DNA level, this CDR3 is encoded by other sequences in the same sample as well. J is TRDJ1 and V is TRDV2; 12 positions agree with TRDD3. TCRdb does not report a J gene; here it was assigned by matching the DNA to germline references. The germline CDR1 and CDR2 sequences are GEAIGNYY and EKD. The CDR3 is made up of 17 amino acids. CDR3 loop: CACDFKLGDTNTDKLIF. Here the CDR3 DNA reads TGTGCCTGTGACTTCAAACTGGGGGATACCAACACTGATAAACTCATCTTT.

Regarding this clone: A far larger clone differs by one base, so this is likely a read error. The same CDR3 also results from other DNA sequences found in this sample. V gene TRDV1 combines with J gene TRDJ1, with TRDD3 identical over 7 bases. The J gene, left out of TCRdb, was set here by checking the DNA against germline. The CDR3 covers 18 residues. Germline lookup yields CDR1 TSWWSYY and CDR2 QGS. Losses at the gene ends were 4 bases for V and 0 bases for J; bases not matched to a gene: 14. CDR3 sequence reads: CALGVSWGYHSYTDKLIF. CDR3 in DNA: TGTGCTCTTGGGGTCAGCTGGGGGTACCACTCCTACACCGATAAACTCATCTTT.

This clone occurred a few times. A far larger clone lies a single base away; this is likely a read error. The same CDR3 is also encoded by other DNA sequences in this sample. The V call is TRDV1, the J call TRDJ1; 12 bases fit TRDD3. TCRdb supplies no J gene; here it was assigned by aligning the nucleotide sequence to germline. CDR3 size: 24 residues. V gave up 2 bases and J gave up 4 bases; unmatched junction bases: 29. Germline V gene sequence: CDR1 TSWWSYY, CDR2 QGS. The CDR3: CALGEGGSDSDWGILTPCLDKLIF. The CDR3 DNA reads as TGTGCTCTTGGGGAAGGCGGGTCAGATTCCGACTGGGGGATACTCACACCGTGCCTCGATAAACTCATCTTT.

A remark on this clone: TCRdb shows a much larger clone's protein in place of this DNA's translation, and the two differ at residue 8, likely through a read error; the protein shown is translated from the DNA. CDR3 sequence (DNA): TGTGCCTGTGACACATCTACGTCCTGGGCCCCGTACACCGATAAACTCATCTTT. Protein sequence: CACDTSTSWAPYTDKLIF. The rearrangement uses TRDV2 and TRDJ1; D is perhaps TRDD3 (5 bases). This CDR3 has 18 amino acids. Germline-derived CDR1 and CDR2 are GEAIGNYY and EKD. Trimming left V 1 base short and J 0 bases short, with 20 bases between.

As regards this clone: The TCRdb protein, from a much larger clone, departs from this DNA's translation at residue 8, likely by read error; the protein shown derives from the DNA. V usage is TRDV2 and J usage is TRDJ1; D is unresolved. In the absence of a J gene in TCRdb, the DNA was matched to germline to assign it here. Trimming stripped 2 bases from V and 0 bases from J, with 9 bases between. CDR1 is GEAIGNYY, CDR2 EKD, per germline. The CDR3 is 14 residues long. CDR3 amino acids: CACDRLRHTDKLIF. The CDR3 region has the DNA TGTGCCTGTGACAGGCTCCGACACACCGATAAACTCATCTTT.

With respect to this clone: TCRdb records a much larger clone's protein for this DNA, with a difference at residue 12 that likely arises from a read error; the protein given is the translation of the DNA. This chain links TRDV1 with TRDJ1; TRDD3 aligns across 11 bases. In the absence of a J gene in TCRdb, the DNA was matched to germline to assign it here. Germline-derived CDR1 and CDR2 are TSWWSYY and QGS. With V trimmed by 0 bases and J by 0 bases, 12 bases remained unmatched. The CDR3 consists of 20 residues. Written as DNA, the CDR3 is TGTGCTCTTGGGGAACTAACCTCTTGGGGGATACGCCCCTACACCGATAAACTCATCTTT. Amino acids: CALGELTSWGIRPYTDKLIF.